Shown below are 26 T cell receptor beta chains from a single sample sequenced in a study of metastatic and nonmetastatic thyroid tumors. TCRdb re-called clones via MiXCR from the PCR reads. The sample lists roughly 18,000 clones, about a fifth occurring once. Treatment of any kind had been given to no patient before thyroid surgery. Material: tumor tissue. The receptors here all came from a female donor with papillary thyroid cancer or a benign thyroid nodule (not recorded which). Some clones in this sample may be carry-over from other donors' samples.

CDR3 in DNA: TGTGCCAGCAGCTGGGGTATAGCTTGGCCCAACTCCTACGAGCAGTACTTC. This encodes CASSWGIAWPNSYEQYF. V usage is TRBV5-4 and J usage is TRBJ2-7; no firm D call. The V gene lost 3 bases and the J gene lost 0 bases, with 19 bases spanning the gap. Per the germline V gene, CDR1 is SGHNT and CDR2 is YYREEE (reference sequence). The CDR3 consists of 17 residues.

This clone is categorized as medium-sized (0.01 to 0.1%). The DNA for the CDR3 is TGTGCCAGCAGTTTAAACTGGGGGGCTGCAGAGACCCAGTACTTC. This codes for CASSLNWGAAETQYF. This chain joins TRBV12-3 or TRBV12-4 and TRBJ2-5; either TRBD1 or TRBD2 may fit D (6 bases each). V dropped 2 bases and J dropped 4 bases, with 14 bases sitting between them. The CDR3 is 15 residues long.

This clone has a handful of counts. The chain is built from TRBV6-5 and TRBJ1-2, with 7 bases lining up with TRBD1. This CDR3 is built from 14 residues. V shed 4 bases and J 3 bases; nucleotides not matched to a gene: 5. Germline V gene lookup returns CDR1 MNHEY and CDR2 SVGAGI. The chain's CDR3 is CASSSRDRYYGYTF. CDR3 in DNA: TGTGCCAGCAGTTCCCGGGACAGATACTATGGCTACACCTTC.

This clone showed up just a few times. The V and J genes are TRBV12-3 or TRBV12-4 and TRBJ2-7; D is unresolved. Deletions cut 6 bases from V and 2 bases from J, with 5 bases between. CDR3 length: 11 amino acids. CDR3 DNA sequence: TGTGCCAGCAGCCATGCCTACGAGCAGTACTTC. Translated, it gives CASSHAYEQYF.

In its sample, this clone was seen many times. The V gene is TRBV2, the J gene TRBJ1-6; D is unclear. Trimming removed 5 bases from V and 7 bases from J, with 9 bases in between. The germline gives CDR1 SNHLY, CDR2 FYNNEI. This CDR3 region has 13 residues. CDR3 nucleotide sequence: TGTGCCAGCAGTTCGGGTGAGAATTCACCCCTCCACTTT. Its translation: CASSSGENSPLHF.

This clone was counted many times. The V and J genes are TRBV3-1 and TRBJ2-7, with 8 bases lining up with TRBD2. Germline V gene lookup returns CDR1 LGHDT and CDR2 YNNKEL (reference sequence). With V trimmed by 0 bases and J by 0 bases, 10 bases remained unmatched. This CDR3 comprises 18 residues. This CDR3 is CASSQEGSGTRFSYEQYF. DNA of the CDR3: TGTGCCAGCAGCCAAGAAGGTTCCGGGACTAGATTCTCCTACGAGCAGTACTTC.

This clone was seen repeatedly, ten times or more. CDR3 nucleotide sequence: TGCGCCAGCAGCTCTGGGTATGGCTACACCTTC. Translating it yields CASSSGYGYTF. This sequence joins TRBV5-1 and TRBJ1-2; D gene unclear. Germline values: CDR1 SGHRS, CDR2 YFSETQ. The CDR3 extends over 11 amino acids. Trimming shortened V by 3 bases and J by 5 bases, and 5 bases separated the two germline ends.

This clone was recorded many times. This sequence joins TRBV28 and TRBJ2-7, with D uncertain. Trimming cost V 2 bases and J 6 bases, with 14 bases left between them. The CDR3 is 14 amino acids. Germline loops: CDR1 MDHEN, CDR2 SYDVKM. The CDR3 nucleotides are TGTGCCAGCAGTTTACGGTTACGAGGTGCCGAGCAGTACTTC. It yields the protein CASSLRLRGAEQYF.

This clone was counted a few times. The rearrangement uses TRBV6-1 and TRBJ1-1, with D unclear. V lost 6 bases and J lost 5, with 7 bases in between. The CDR3 is 11 residues long. CDR1 MNHNS and CDR2 SASEGT come from the germline V gene. CDR3 loop: CASSAWTEAFF. In nucleotides, the CDR3 is TGTGCCAGCAGCGCTTGGACTGAAGCTTTCTTT.

Relative to its sample, this clone is medium-sized (0.01 to 0.1%). The V and J genes are TRBV6-2 or TRBV6-3 and TRBJ2-6; no clear D. Trimming removed 8 bases at V and 4 bases at J, with 3 bases between. The length of the CDR3 is 11 residues. From germline, CDR1 is MNHEY and CDR2 SVGEGT. CDR3: CASGGANVLTF. CDR3 sequence (DNA): TGTGCCAGCGGGGGGGCCAACGTCCTGACTTTC.

The CDR3: CASGRQGASRYNEQFF. The CDR3, as DNA: TGTGCCAGCGGCCGACAGGGGGCCTCAAGATACAATGAGCAGTTCTTC. The chain couples TRBV6-2 or TRBV6-3 to TRBJ2-1; 10 bases fit TRBD1. The length of the CDR3 is 16 residues. Germline V gene sequence: CDR1 MNHEY, CDR2 SVGEGT. With 8 bases clipped from V and 4 bases from J, the junction kept 11 bases outside the gene matches.

This clone rates as medium-sized. J is TRBJ2-5 and V is TRBV25-1; D might be TRBD1 or TRBD2, each matching 5 bases. Trimming shortened V by 4 bases and J by 0 bases, and 6 bases separated the two germline ends. The CDR3 spans 13 residues. In germline, CDR1 is MGHDK, CDR2 SYGVNS. The DNA of the CDR3 is TGTGCCAGCAGTGGGGGGAACCAAGAGACCCAGTACTTC. Translation: CASSGGNQETQYF.

V usage is TRBV2 and J usage is TRBJ2-3; tentative D call: TRBD1 (5 bases). V lost 6 bases and J 3 bases, leaving 13 bases between the germline ends. Per the germline V gene, CDR1 is SNHLY and CDR2 is FYNNEI. This CDR3 is 14 amino acids long. CDR3 amino acids: CASSPPAGTDTQYF. Here the CDR3 DNA reads TGTGCCAGCAGCCCCCCGGCAGGGACAGATACGCAGTATTTT. The full variable domain, with the rest looked up from reference TRBV2 and TRBJ2-3, is EPEVTQTPSHQVTQMGQEVILRCVPISNHLYFYWYRQILGQKVEFLVSFYNNEISEKSEIFDDQFSVERPDGSNFTLKIRSTKLEDSAMYFCASSPPAGTDTQYFGPGTRLTVL.

In its sample, this clone was seen once. This sequence joins TRBV7-2 and TRBJ2-3; D is unclear. CDR3 length equals 16 residues. Germline CDR1 and CDR2: SGHTA and FQGNSA. V was clipped by 2 bases and J by 0 bases, with 12 bases between them. CDR3 residues: CASSLRVLASTDTQYF. The CDR3 coding sequence is TGTGCCAGCAGCTTACGGGTGCTGGCTAGCACAGATACGCAGTATTTT.

This clone was seen only once. The V and J genes are TRBV9 and TRBJ1-5; 7 bases match TRBD1. The CDR3 extends over 14 amino acids. Germline V gene sequence: CDR1 SGDLS, CDR2 YYNGEE. The junction had 4 bases not matched to a gene; V was cut back by 4 bases and J by 3 bases. CDR3 region: CASSSGQNNQPQHF. For the CDR3, the DNA is TGTGCCAGCAGCTCGGGACAGAACAATCAGCCCCAGCATTTT.

This clone was counted between two and nine times. The chain has TRBV6-5 and TRBJ1-2, with D unclear. The CDR3 covers 14 residues. The V gene lost 0 bases and the J gene lost 2 bases, with 7 bases spanning the gap. The germline V gene has CDR1 MNHEY and CDR2 SVGAGI. The CDR3 sequence: CASSYSGKNYGYTF. As DNA, the CDR3 is TGTGCCAGCAGTTACTCGGGCAAGAACTATGGCTACACCTTC.

This clone was counted ten times or more. This chain links TRBV7-3 with TRBJ2-3, with 8 positions matching TRBD1. J lost 4 bases, V lost 3 bases, and 0 bases had no gene match. The CDR3 contains 13 residues. Looked up from germline, CDR1 is SGHTA and CDR2 is FQGTGA. CDR3 amino acids: CASSLDRADTQYF. DNA for the CDR3: TGTGCCAGCAGCTTGGACAGGGCAGATACGCAGTATTTT. Based on the CDR3 plus reference TRBV7-3 and TRBJ2-3, the full variable domain is GAGVSQTPSNKVTEKGKYVELRCDPISGHTALYWYRQSLGQGPEFLIYFQGTGAADDSGLPNDRFFAVRPEGSVSTLKIQRTERGDSAVYLCASSLDRADTQYFGPGTRLTVL.

This clone was picked up many times. The chain has TRBV15 and TRBJ2-3; D call uncertain. V gave up 0 bases and J gave up 6 bases, with 4 bases separating them. Germline V gives CDR1 LNHNV, CDR2 YYDKDF (reference sequence). There are 12 residues in the CDR3. The CDR3 DNA reads TGTGCCACCAGCAGAGATCGGGATACGCAGTATTTT. Translation: CATSRDRDTQYF.

Ten or more counts support this clone. The chain recombines TRBV29-1 with TRBJ2-1; D may match TRBD1 or TRBD2 (5 bases each). Germline V CDR1 and CDR2: SQVTM, ANQGSEA. The CDR3 contains 12 residues. V shed 5 bases and J shed 5 bases, with 10 bases lying between them. The CDR3 coding sequence is TGCAGCGTTTCCGGGACCAACAATGAGCAGTTCTTC. Translation: CSVSGTNNEQFF.

This clone was detected ten times or more. The J gene is TRBJ2-7, the V gene TRBV29-1; D uncertain. Trimming left V 0 bases short and J 4 bases short, with 7 bases between. Germline loops: CDR1 SQVTM, CDR2 ANQGSEA. The CDR3 is made up of 12 amino acids. The CDR3, as DNA: TGCAGCGTTGAAGAATCCCCTTACGAGCAGTACTTC. It specifies CSVEESPYEQYF.

The CDR3 loop is CASSVDRGRPRGNQPQHF. Here the CDR3 DNA reads TGTGCCAGCAGCGTCGACAGGGGGCGCCCCAGGGGCAATCAGCCCCAGCATTTT. The J gene is TRBJ1-5, the V gene TRBV9; TRBD1 matches at 10 bases. The V segment lost 2 bases and the J segment 2 bases; nucleotides outside the gene matches: 10. The CDR3 runs 18 residues. Germline V gene lookup returns CDR1 SGDLS and CDR2 YYNGEE. The whole variable domain, remainder taken from reference TRBV9 and TRBJ1-5, is DSGVTQTPKHLITATGQRVTLRCSPRSGDLSVYWYQQSLDQGLQFLIQYYNGEERAKGNILERFSAQQFPDLHSELNLSSLELGDSALYFCASSVDRGRPRGNQPQHFGDGTRLSIL.

This clone appeared many times. This chain connects TRBV20-1 to TRBJ2-1; TRBD2 matches at 12 bases. The germline gives CDR1 DFQATT, CDR2 SNEGSKA (reference sequence). V lost 6 bases to trimming and J lost 2 bases; unmatched junction nucleotides: 14. There are 18 residues in the CDR3. The CDR3 coding sequence is TGCAGTGCCCTTTCGGCTAGCGGGAGGGGTATTACCTACAATGAGCAGTTCTTC. This gives the protein CSALSASGRGITYNEQFF.

This clone was seen more than once but under ten times. V is TRBV12-3 or TRBV12-4 and J is TRBJ2-7; no clear D. V lost 3 bases and J 4 bases, leaving 7 bases between the germline ends. The CDR3 is 12 residues long. The CDR3 sequence: CASSFSIYEQYF. CDR3 sequence (DNA): TGTGCCAGCAGTTTTAGCATTTACGAGCAGTACTTC.

In its sample, this clone ranks as medium-sized. The CDR3, as DNA: TGCGCCAGCAGCCAATCACCCAGGGGTAATAATGAGCAGTACTTC. Its translation is CASSQSPRGNNEQYF. The chain employs TRBV4-1 and TRBJ2-7; D may be TRBD1 (6 bases). V lost 2 bases, J lost 7 bases, and 18 bases lay in between. CDR1 MGHRA and CDR2 YSYEKL come from the germline V gene. The CDR3 totals 15 residues.

This clone was observed many times. This sequence joins TRBV3-1 and TRBJ2-1, with D perhaps matching TRBD2 (6 bases). V lost 0 bases and J 5 bases, leaving 14 bases between the germline ends. The CDR3 sequence is 16 residues long. The germline CDR1 and CDR2 sequences are LGHDT and YNNKEL (reference sequence). The CDR3 DNA reads as TGTGCCAGCAGCCAAGAGACCAGGGAGGTGAACAATGAGCAGTTCTTC. This codes for CASSQETREVNNEQFF.

This clone appeared many times. The gene calls are TRBV27 and TRBJ2-3, with D perhaps matching TRBD2 (6 bases). This CDR3 has 13 amino acids. Deletions cut 4 bases from V and 2 bases from J, with 7 bases between. CDR1 MNHEY and CDR2 SMNVEV come from the germline V gene (reference sequence). The CDR3 sequence is CASSWGDTDTQYF. DNA of the CDR3: TGTGCCAGCAGTTGGGGGGACACAGATACGCAGTATTTT.